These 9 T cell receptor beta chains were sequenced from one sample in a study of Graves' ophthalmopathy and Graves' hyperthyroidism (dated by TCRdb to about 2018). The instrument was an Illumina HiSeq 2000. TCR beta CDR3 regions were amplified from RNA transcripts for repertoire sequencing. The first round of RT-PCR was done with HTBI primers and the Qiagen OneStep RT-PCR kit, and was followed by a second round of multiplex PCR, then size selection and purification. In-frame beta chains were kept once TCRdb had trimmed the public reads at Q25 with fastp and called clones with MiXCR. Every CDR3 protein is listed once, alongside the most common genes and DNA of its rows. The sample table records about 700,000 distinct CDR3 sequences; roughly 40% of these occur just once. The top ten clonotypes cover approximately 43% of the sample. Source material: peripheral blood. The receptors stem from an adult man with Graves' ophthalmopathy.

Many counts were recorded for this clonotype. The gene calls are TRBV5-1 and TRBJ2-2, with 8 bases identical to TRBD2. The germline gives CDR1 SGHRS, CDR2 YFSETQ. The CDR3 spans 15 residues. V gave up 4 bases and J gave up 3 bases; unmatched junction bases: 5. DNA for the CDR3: TGCGCCAGCAGCCGAGCGGGAGTGGACACCGGGGAGCTGTTTTTT. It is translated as CASSRAGVDTGELFF.

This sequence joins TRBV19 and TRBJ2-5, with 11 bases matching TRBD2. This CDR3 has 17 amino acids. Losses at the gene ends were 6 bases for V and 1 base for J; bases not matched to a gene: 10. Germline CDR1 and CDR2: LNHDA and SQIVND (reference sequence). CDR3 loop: CASRGQGTSGLQETQYF. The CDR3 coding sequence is TGTGCCAGTAGAGGACAGGGGACTAGCGGACTCCAAGAGACCCAGTACTTC.

CDR3 DNA sequence: TGCAGCTTGAGACAGGTGTTCTCTGGGGCCAACGTCCTGACTTTC. It translates to CSLRQVFSGANVLTF. The chain combines TRBV29-1 with TRBJ2-6; D possibly corresponds to TRBD1 (6 bases). Germline-derived CDR1 and CDR2 are SQVTM and ANQGSEA. The CDR3 runs 15 residues. Trimming pared 8 bases from V and 0 bases from J, leaving 14 bases between. Full variable domain (outside the CDR3, taken from reference TRBV29-1 and TRBJ2-6): SAVISQKPSRDICQRGTSLTIQCQVDSQVTMMFWYRQQPGQSLTLIATANQGSEATYESGFVIDKFPISRPNLTFSTLTVSNMSPEDSSIYLCSLRQVFSGANVLTFGAGSRLTVL.

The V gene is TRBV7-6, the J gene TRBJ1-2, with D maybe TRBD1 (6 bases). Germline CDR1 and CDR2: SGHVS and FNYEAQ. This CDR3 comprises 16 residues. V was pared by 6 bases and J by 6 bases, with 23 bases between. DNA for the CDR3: TGTGCCAGCAGTCCCAATCGGGGTGGGGGCACGGATGGCTACACCTTC. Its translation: CASSPNRGGGTDGYTF.

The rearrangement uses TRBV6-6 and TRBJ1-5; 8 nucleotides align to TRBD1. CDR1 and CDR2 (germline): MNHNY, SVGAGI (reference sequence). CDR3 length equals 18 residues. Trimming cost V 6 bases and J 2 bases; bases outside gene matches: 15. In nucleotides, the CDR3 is TGTGCCAGCAGCCGCACCCCGACAGGGGCCGGAGGCAATCAGCCCCAGCATTTT. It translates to CASSRTPTGAGGNQPQHF.

The CDR3 loop reads CASSYSAQTNGNTIYF. The CDR3 nucleotides are TGTGCCAGCAGTTACTCGGCGCAGACGAACGGAAACACCATATATTTT. The rearrangement joins TRBV19 to TRBJ1-3; D is unresolved. The CDR3 covers 16 residues. Germline V gene data show CDR1 as LNHDA and CDR2 as SQIVND (reference sequence). Deletions cut 9 bases from V and 4 bases from J, with 22 bases between.

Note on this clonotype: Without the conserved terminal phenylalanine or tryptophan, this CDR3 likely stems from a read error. CDR3 nucleotide sequence: TGTGCCAGCAGCTGGACAGCGGGGCTCCTCTCTGGGGCCAACGTCCTGACTCTC. It codes for CASSWTAGLLSGANVLTL. The V and J genes are TRBV11-2 and TRBJ2-6; tentative D call: TRBD2 (7 bases). Trimming shortened V by 4 bases and J by 0 bases, and 16 bases separated the two germline ends. Per germline, CDR1 SGHAT and CDR2 FQNNGV. This CDR3 is 18 amino acids long.

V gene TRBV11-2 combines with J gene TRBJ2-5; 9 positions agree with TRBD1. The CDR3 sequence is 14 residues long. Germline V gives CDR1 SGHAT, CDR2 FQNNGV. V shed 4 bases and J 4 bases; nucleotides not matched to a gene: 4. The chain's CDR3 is CASSSHRGLETQYF. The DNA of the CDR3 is TGTGCCAGCAGCTCTCACAGGGGGCTAGAGACCCAGTACTTC.

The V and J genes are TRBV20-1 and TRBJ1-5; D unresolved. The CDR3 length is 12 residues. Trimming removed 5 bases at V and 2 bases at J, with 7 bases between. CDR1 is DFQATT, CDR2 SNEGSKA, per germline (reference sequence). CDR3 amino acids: CSASTRNQPQHF. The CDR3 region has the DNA TGCAGTGCTTCCACCCGCAATCAGCCCCAGCATTTT.